This TCR beta chain is from a study of T cells in Graves' hyperthyroidism and ophthalmopathy (dated by TCRdb to the late 2010s). Study-wide context: Peripheral blood samples were taken at the time of initial diagnosis, prior to any treatment. The paper reports TCR Vbeta CDR3 sequencing of over 120 peripheral blood samples: 40 or so ophthalmopathy, fewer than 85 hyperthyroidism and approximately 17 progressor patients. A discovery cohort of 95 to 100 patients, approximately 45 with Graves' ophthalmopathy and approximately 55 with stable Graves' hyperthyroidism, was used to find distinguishing TCR V-J signatures. Once sampling was done, hyperthyroidism patients were given methimazole at a starting dose of 30 mg daily, whereas ophthalmopathy patients were given high-dose intravenous methylprednisolone. The 95 to 100 discovery patients were randomly split 7:3 into training and test sets. Prospective prediction of ophthalmopathy was tested in an independent validation cohort of fewer than 20 hyperthyroidism patients and 15 to 17 patients who later progressed to ophthalmopathy. The study also compared thyroid tissue and blood T-cell repertoires from about six Graves' hyperthyroidism patients.

The TCR beta CDR3 regions were amplified from the RNA transcripts. The first round of RT-PCR for the TCR CDR3 was performed with the HTBI primer set and the Qiagen OneStep RT-PCR kit. A second multiplex PCR round built the libraries, followed by size selection and purification. Sequencing of the libraries was done on an Illumina HiSeq2000 using paired-end 100 bp reads. Per the authors' processing: Raw data were processed with SOAPnuke, discarding reads with adapters, uncalled bases, mean Phred below 15, or no exact constant-primer or identifier match. High-quality paired reads were merged using COPE v1.2.5, and each unique nucleotide sequence was defined as a clonotype. Clonotypes were aligned to IMGT TRBV, TRBD and TRBJ reference segments using MiTCR v1.1. The analysis was restricted to V-J combinations with a frequency above 0.0001, which together covered 99.2% of the repertoires. The TCS score was defined as F50 (clonal expansion) divided by E x V (chaos), with BLOSUM62-based TCRdist calculated between CDR3 peptides within each V-J. Welch's t-statistics and random forest reduced 500 to 650 V-J features to about 12, which were used in a naive Bayes classifier (R e1071). TCRdb reworked the public reads: Q25 trimming with fastp, MiXCR clone assembly, productive beta chains retained. Duplicate CDR3 protein sequences are folded into a single record with the most common DNA and genes. TCRdb's processing, not the authors', yielded these V and J calls. The sample table lists about 560,000 distinct CDR3 sequences, around 15% of them with a count of one. The ten top clones hold around 18% of the sample.

What the authors observed across the whole study: A model built on a 13 V-J signature distinguished ophthalmopathy from stable hyperthyroidism, reaching over 85% sensitivity and 81.08% specificity in cross-validation and 80%/75% in testing. Most expanded thyroid clonotypes (frequency above 0.001) were also detected in blood, suggesting blood repertoires may reflect thyroid immune responses. During validation, the model predicted progression to ophthalmopathy a median of approximately 7 months ahead of onset, with roughly 65% sensitivity and 72.22% specificity. No statistical method was used to set the sample size in advance, and investigators knew the group allocation.

This clonotype was counted many times. What antigen it recognizes has not been identified. The record has no base qualities; no much larger clone is one base away. Stable Graves' hyperthyroidism was defined as no progression to ophthalmopathy during 18 months of follow-up. The hyperthyroidism patients were between 18 and 65 years old and newly diagnosed, with a disease duration of less than 2 months. Any patient with an uncontrolled infection, another autoimmune disease, pregnancy or lactation was excluded. Diagnoses were based on clinical symptoms, serum thyroxine and TRAb, thyroid ultrasound and orbital computed tomography. PBMCs were isolated from more than 9 ml of fresh peripheral blood by Ficoll-Paque density gradient centrifugation. Trizol reagent was used to extract total RNA, and RNA quality was then checked on an Agilent 2100 Bioanalyzer. The CDR3 runs 17 amino acids, cysteine and phenylalanine included. Only CDR3 DNA remains: 51 bases, in frame from the first base. V and J are trimmed by 7 bases and 0 bases, and the gene matches miss 8 bases of the junction. CDR1 and CDR2, per the germline V gene (reference sequence), are SEHNR and FQNEAQ.

The sequence derives from a woman younger than 30 with Graves' hyperthyroidism. The chain joins TRBV7-9 to TRBJ2-6, and 8 bases in between align with TRBD1. Sequenced input: blood. The base sequence is TGTGCCAGCACCTCAGACAGGGGTCCCTCTGGGGCCAACGTCCTGACTTTC. Translated, this gives CASTSDRGPSGANVLTF.